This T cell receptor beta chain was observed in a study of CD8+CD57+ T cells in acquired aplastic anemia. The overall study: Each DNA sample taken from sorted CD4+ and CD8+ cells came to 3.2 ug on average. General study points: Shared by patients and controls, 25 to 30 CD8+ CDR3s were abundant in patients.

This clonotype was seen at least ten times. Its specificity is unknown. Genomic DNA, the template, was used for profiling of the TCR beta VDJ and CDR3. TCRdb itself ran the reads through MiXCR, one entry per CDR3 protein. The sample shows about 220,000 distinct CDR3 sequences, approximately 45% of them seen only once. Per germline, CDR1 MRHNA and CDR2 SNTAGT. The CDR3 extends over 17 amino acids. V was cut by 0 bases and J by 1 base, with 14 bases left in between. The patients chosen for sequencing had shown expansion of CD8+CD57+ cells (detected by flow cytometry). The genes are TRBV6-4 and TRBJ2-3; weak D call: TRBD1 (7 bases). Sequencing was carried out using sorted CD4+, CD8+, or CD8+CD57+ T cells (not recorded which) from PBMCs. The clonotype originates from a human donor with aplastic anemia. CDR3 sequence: CASSDSGGGRGTDTQYF. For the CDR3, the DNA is TGTGCCAGCAGTGACTCAGGAGGGGGCAGAGGCACAGATACGCAGTATTTT.